The 16 T cell receptor beta chains below were found in one sample sequenced in a study of neurological immune-mediated disorders. MiXCR, run by TCRdb on the 5' RACE reads, gives a single entry per CDR3 protein. The table shows more than 45,000 distinct CDR3 sequences, with approximately 3.5% occurring only once. Sequenced input: PBMCs. Source of these receptors: a man aged 35 to 55 with multiple sclerosis.

This clonotype was seen at least ten times. The chain carries TRBV2 and TRBJ1-5; D possibly corresponds to TRBD1 (5 bases). This CDR3 region has 13 residues. With 8 bases removed from V and 4 bases from J, the gap between germline ends came to 12 bases. In germline, CDR1 is SNHLY, CDR2 FYNNEI. The CDR3: CASQTASNQPQHF. The CDR3 DNA sequence: TGTGCCAGCCAGACAGCGTCAAATCAGCCCCAGCATTTT.

With regard to this clonotype: This CDR3 fails to terminate in the conserved phenylalanine or tryptophan, so it likely reflects a read error. The V and J genes are TRBV5-1 and TRBJ1-2, with 9 bases lining up with TRBD1. The CDR3 length is 13 residues. CDR1 is SGHRS and CDR2 is YFSETQ in the germline V gene. V was pared by 4 bases and J by 8 bases, with 6 bases of the junction left unmatched. CDR3 nucleotides: TGCGCCAGCAGCGACGGACAGGGGATAGGCTACACCAAC. Amino acid sequence: CASSDGQGIGYTN.

The sample holds a few counts of this clonotype. J is TRBJ2-7 and V is TRBV7-9; D is ambiguous. Germline V CDR1 and CDR2: SEHNR, FQNEAQ (reference sequence). The V end was cut by 6 bases, the J end by 2 bases, with 17 bases between. This CDR3 is built from 15 residues. This chain's CDR3 is CASSDPKGSPYEQYF. CDR3 DNA sequence: TGTGCCAGCAGTGACCCGAAAGGATCCCCCTACGAGCAGTACTTC.

This clonotype was observed many times. The V and J genes are TRBV18 and TRBJ2-3; D not resolved. Trimming removed 2 bases from V and 1 base from J, with 10 bases in between. The CDR3 length is 15 residues. CDR1 is KGHSH, CDR2 LQKENI, per germline. The CDR3 protein is CASSPTGQRTDTQYF. In DNA form, the CDR3 reads TGTGCCAGCTCACCAACCGGCCAGCGCACAGATACGCAGTATTTT.

Worth noting for this clonotype: This could be a read error, since a much larger clone is one nucleotide away. V gene TRBV18 combines with J gene TRBJ2-1, with TRBD1 as a possible D gene (5 bases). CDR3 length: 15 residues. Germline V CDR1 and CDR2: KGHSH, LQKENI. CDR3 in amino acids: CANSQGEGSYNEQFF. The DNA of the CDR3 is TGTGCCAACTCACAAGGGGAAGGCTCCTACAATGAGCAGTTCTTC.

This clonotype has a count of ten or more. V is TRBV27 and J is TRBJ2-7; D remains unclear. Germline loops: CDR1 MNHEY, CDR2 SMNVEV (reference sequence). The CDR3 is 12 residues long. V was clipped by 6 bases and J by 0 bases, with 6 bases between them. The CDR3 loop is CASRKSSYEQYF. CDR3 DNA: TGTGCCAGCAGGAAGAGCTCCTACGAGCAGTACTTC.

Remarks on this clonotype: A much larger clone differs by one base, so this may be a read error. No conserved phenylalanine or tryptophan is present at the end of the CDR3, so a read error is the likely explanation. This chain connects TRBV2 to TRBJ2-2; TRBD1 might be the D (5 bases). Germline V CDR1 and CDR2: SNHLY, FYNNEI. V lost 5 bases and J 4 bases, leaving 8 bases between the germline ends. CDR3 length: 13 amino acids. In nucleotides, the CDR3 is TGTGCCAGCAGTTCAGGGCCCACCGGGGAGCTGTTTCTT. Its protein product is CASSSGPTGELFL.

This clonotype was counted many times. The gene calls are TRBV18 and TRBJ1-1, with a possible D match to TRBD1 (6 bases). The V gene's germline CDR1 is KGHSH and CDR2 LQKENI. Trimming removed 6 bases from V and 5 bases from J, with 19 bases in between. The CDR3 is 15 amino acids. The CDR3 spells CASSPAGGAWTEAFF. The CDR3 coding sequence is TGTGCCAGCTCCCCGGCTGGGGGCGCATGGACTGAAGCTTTCTTT.

This clonotype was found many times. This sequence joins TRBV5-1 and TRBJ1-1, with a tentative D call TRBD1 (6 bases). The CDR3 has 15 residues. Germline CDR1 and CDR2: SGHRS and YFSETQ. V dropped 1 base and J dropped 4 bases, with 14 bases sitting between them. This CDR3 is CASSLSTQGTTEAFF. Written as DNA, the CDR3 is TGCGCCAGCAGCTTGAGCACTCAGGGGACCACTGAAGCTTTCTTT. Drawing the rest from reference TRBV5-1 and TRBJ1-1, the complete variable domain is KAGVTQTPRYLIKTRGQQVTLSCSPISGHRSVSWYQQTPGQGLQFLFEYFSETQRNKGNFPGRFSGRQFSNSRSEMNVSTLELGDSALYLCASSLSTQGTTEAFFGQGTRLTVV.

This clonotype has a count of ten or more. The J gene is TRBJ2-2, the V gene TRBV20-1; D gene unclear. The CDR3 spans 15 residues. V lost 5 bases and J 5 bases, leaving 18 bases between the germline ends. Germline loops: CDR1 DFQATT, CDR2 SNEGSKA (reference sequence). CDR3 in DNA: TGCAGTGCTGACGCTCCCCCGGGTCGGACCGGGGAGCTGTTTTTT. This sequence encodes CSADAPPGRTGELFF.

The sample holds many counts of this clonotype. The chain is built from TRBV7-2 and TRBJ2-3; TRBD2 might be the D (6 bases). Trimming took 1 base from V and 2 from J, leaving 10 bases between them. The CDR3 is 15 residues long. Germline CDR1 SGHTA, CDR2 FQGNSA. CDR3 coding DNA: TGTGCCAGCAGCTTAGATGGGGAGGTCACAGATACGCAGTATTTT. Its translation is CASSLDGEVTDTQYF.

This clonotype came up many times. The junction departs from the called germline gene at one end, perhaps through a read error. The chain uses TRBV3-1 and TRBJ1-6; no definite D call. CDR1 and CDR2 from the germline V gene are LGHDT and YNNKEL (reference sequence). The CDR3 is 16 amino acids. CDR3 sequence reads: CASRAQGPAINSPLNF. Written as DNA, the CDR3 is TGTGCCAGCCGTGCACAAGGCCCGGCCATAAATTCACCCCTCAACTTT.

The chain employs TRBV15 and TRBJ1-1, with D uncertain. This CDR3 region has 14 residues. Germline V gives CDR1 LNHNV, CDR2 YYDKDF (reference sequence). Trimming left V 5 bases short and J 2 bases short, with 12 bases between. The CDR3: CATSYGKLNTEAFF. CDR3 DNA sequence: TGTGCCACCAGCTACGGAAAGTTAAACACTGAAGCTTTCTTT. Filled out from reference TRBV15 and TRBJ1-1, the complete variable domain reads DAMVIQNPRYQVTQFGKPVTLSCSQTLNHNVMYWYQQKSSQAPKLLFHYYDKDFNNEADTPDNFQSRRPNTSFCFLDIRSPGLGDTAMYLCATSYGKLNTEAFFGQGTRLTVV.

This clonotype was counted ten times or more. The CDR3: CAITKGGTYEQYF. CDR3 coding DNA: TGTGCCATCACGAAGGGGGGCACCTACGAGCAGTACTTC. The chain links TRBV10-3 to TRBJ2-7; D possibly uses TRBD1 or TRBD2 (6 bases each). CDR3 length equals 13 residues. Trimming left V 7 bases short and J 2 bases short, with 12 bases between. Germline V gives CDR1 ENHRY, CDR2 SYGVKD.

The sample holds many counts of this clonotype. V is TRBV7-2 and J is TRBJ2-7; D may be TRBD2 (5 bases). The CDR3 length is 15 residues. Germline V gene sequence: CDR1 SGHTA, CDR2 FQGNSA. The ends were cut back, 0 bases at V and 1 base at J, with 10 bases in the middle. CDR3 region: CASSLALGGSYEQYF. The CDR3 region has the DNA TGTGCCAGCAGCTTAGCGCTCGGAGGATCCTACGAGCAGTACTTC.

Many counts were recorded for this clonotype. The V and J genes are TRBV12-3 or TRBV12-4 and TRBJ1-6; no reliable D call. The germline V and J ends were trimmed by 5 bases and 5 bases, with 10 bases remaining between them. This CDR3 is 14 amino acids long. In nucleotides, the CDR3 is TGTGCCAGCAGTATCAGAAGAAATAATTCACCCCTCCACTTT. Amino acid sequence: CASSIRRNNSPLHF.